The present T cell receptor beta chain was sequenced within a study of tissue T cells after allogeneic stem cell transplantation. Study-level findings and limits: Shared clones across patients were few; motif clustering revealed tissue-specific shared signatures.

The CDR3 spans 15 residues. Germline V CDR1 and CDR2: MSHET, SYDVDS. The assay was immunoSEQ multiplex PCR, and TCRdb's table has in-frame clones only and misses some. The data hold about 1,400 clones, with 40% to 50% observed a single time. As regards this clone: Its antigen is currently unknown. A much larger clone differs from this one at a single base, so this may be a read error. Genes and germline come from the mouse. The DNA ends 1 residue before the CDR3 does, and the rest of the CDR3 is filled in from the germline J gene.

Described time point: mouse harvest day 14 after allogeneic transplant. The graft held 10^6 splenic CD5+ T cells and 10^7 T-cell-depleted bone marrow cells. The chain recombines TRBV29 with TRBJ2-2; D is possibly TRBD1 (6 bases). The clonotype was recovered from a female BALB/c mouse given C57BL/6 T cells with graft-versus-host disease after an allogeneic hematopoietic cell transplant. The material sequenced was spleen. CDR3 DNA (partial): TGTGCTGGCAGTTCCAGGGGTGCAAACACCGGGCAGCTCTAC. Amino acids: CAGSSRGANTGQLY. The complete CDR3 reads CAGSSRGANTGQLYF.